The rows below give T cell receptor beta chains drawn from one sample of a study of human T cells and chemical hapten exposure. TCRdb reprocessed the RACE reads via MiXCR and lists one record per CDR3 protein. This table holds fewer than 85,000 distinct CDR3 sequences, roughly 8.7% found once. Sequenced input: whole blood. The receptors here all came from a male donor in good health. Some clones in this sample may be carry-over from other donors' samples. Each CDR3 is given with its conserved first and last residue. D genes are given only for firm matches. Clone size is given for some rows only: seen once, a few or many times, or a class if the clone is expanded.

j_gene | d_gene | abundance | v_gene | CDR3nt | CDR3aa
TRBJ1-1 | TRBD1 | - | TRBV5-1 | TGCGCCAGCAGCCGGTCCGGGACAGTGAACACTGAAGCTTTCTTT | CASSRSGTVNTEAFF
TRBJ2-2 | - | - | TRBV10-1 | TGCGCCAGCAACCAACATATCCGGCACACCGGGGAGCTGTTTTTT | CASNQHIRHTGELFF
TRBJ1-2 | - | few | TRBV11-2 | TGTGCCAGCAGCTTCATGGGGGGGGGCTACACCTTC | CASSFMGGGYTF
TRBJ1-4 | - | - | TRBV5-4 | TGTGCCAGCAGGATGGGGGACCAGGAAAAACTGTTTTTT | CASRMGDQEKLFF
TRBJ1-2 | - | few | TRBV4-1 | TGCGCCAGCAGCCAAGAACAGAGCCGAGCTAACTATGGCTACACCTTC | CASSQEQSRANYGYTF
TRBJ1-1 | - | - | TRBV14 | TGTGCCAGCAGCCATAACACTGAAGCTTTCTTT | CASSHNTEAFF
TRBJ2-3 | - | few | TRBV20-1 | TGCAGTGCTCCATCCATCGGGCACAGGAGCACAGATACGCAGTATTTT | CSAPSIGHRSTDTQYF
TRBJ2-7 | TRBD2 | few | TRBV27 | TGTGCCAGCAGAGACCCCCGAAGAGGGACTAGCGGGGGGCCGTACGAGCAGTACTTC | CASRDPRRGTSGGPYEQYF
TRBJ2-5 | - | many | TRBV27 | TGTGCCAGCAGTTTCTTTGGCCAAGAGACCCAGTACTTC | CASSFFGQETQYF
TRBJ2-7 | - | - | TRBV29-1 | TGCAGCGTCGAAAGGAGAGATAACGAGCAGTACTTC | CSVERRDNEQYF